This is a list of T cell receptor beta chains from one sample in a study of cytomegalovirus exposure and HLA in healthy donors. The protocol was immunoSEQ multiplex PCR, while the TCRdb copy is restricted to in-frame clones and leaves out a portion. The table shows about 280,000 clones, with 70% to 90% occurring only once. Sequenced: PBMCs. Source of these receptors: a young woman in good health and CMV-seronegative. Each CDR3 is given with its conserved first and last residue. Each record gives: J gene, CDR3 length, D gene, V gene, clone size, CDR3 DNA, CDR3 protein. D genes are given only for firm matches. Not every row has a clone size; where given, it reads once, few, many or a size class.

>TRBJ1-3|15|NA|TRBV4-3|NA
TGCGCCAGCAGCCAAGATTTCACAGACGGAAACACCATATATTTT
CASSQDFTDGNTIYF
>TRBJ2-7|18|TRBD2|TRBV19|NA
TGTGCCAGTAGTATAGGGGTAGCGGGAGGGCCTTGGACCTACGAGCAGTACTTC
CASSIGVAGGPWTYEQYF
>TRBJ2-7|20|NA|TRBV18|NA
TGTGCCAGCTCACCATTGTTTCGACATTTCGATAAGACGTTCCCCTACGAGCAGTACTTC
CASSPLFRHFDKTFPYEQYF
>TRBJ1-1|15|NA|TRBV2|NA
TGTGCCAGCAGAGGGGTCGACGGATCGAACACTGAAGCTTTCTTT
CASRGVDGSNTEAFF
>TRBJ1-5|14|TRBD1|TRBV30|NA
TGTGCCTGGACTAGGACAGGGCGCGGTCAGCCCCAGCATTTT
CAWTRTGRGQPQHF
>TRBJ1-4|14|NA|TRBV4-1|NA
TGCGCCAGCAGCCAGACAGCTCTTAATGAAAAACTGTTTTTT
CASSQTALNEKLFF
>TRBJ2-3|11|NA|TRBV11-2|NA
TGTGCCAGCAGCCTGAGCGATACGCAGTATTTT
CASSLSDTQYF
>TRBJ2-1|13|NA|TRBV30|NA
TGTGCTCTCGACAGAGACTCCTACAATGAGCAGTTCTTC
CALDRDSYNEQFF
>TRBJ2-7|15|TRBD1|TRBV27|few
TGTGCCAGCCAGGCTCAGGGGGAAGGGGTGGGTGAGCAGTACTTC
CASQAQGEGVGEQYF
>TRBJ2-7|20|TRBD2|TRBV7-7|NA
TGTGCTAGCAGCTTAAGGCCCACCTTGGGTTCGAGCGGGGAAGGTGGCGAGCAGTACTTC
CASSLRPTLGSSGEGGEQYF
>TRBJ1-1|15|NA|TRBV5-4|NA
TGTGCCAGCAGCCTGCTAGGGGGATTGAACACTGAAGCTTTCTTT
CASSLLGGLNTEAFF
>TRBJ1-1|12|NA|TRBV19|few
TGTGCCAGTAAATCTGAGGGAACTGAAGCTTTCTTT
CASKSEGTEAFF
>TRBJ2-7|15|NA|TRBV7-9|NA
TGTGCCAGCAGCACGAAAGGAGGGGCATCCGACGAGCAGTACTTC
CASSTKGGASDEQYF
>TRBJ2-2|15|NA|TRBV30|NA
TGTGCCTGGAGTGTATTGGACAGAAACACCGGGGAGCTGTTTTTT
CAWSVLDRNTGELFF
>TRBJ2-3|14|TRBD1|TRBV29-1|NA
TGCAGCGTAGTAGACAGGGGTTTTACAGATACGCAGTATTTT
CSVVDRGFTDTQYF
>TRBJ2-7|18|TRBD1|TRBV6-1|few
TGTGCCAGCAGTGAAGACTACTTTTTCGGGACAGGGGCCTACGAGCAGTACTTC
CASSEDYFFGTGAYEQYF
>TRBJ1-1|14|TRBD1|TRBV5-1|once
TGCGCCAGCAGCGGATGGACAGGCAACACTGAAGCTTTCTTT
CASSGWTGNTEAFF
>TRBJ2-3|14|TRBD2|TRBV7-3|NA
TGTGCCAGCAGTCTAGCGGGGGGGCTGGATACGCAGTATTTT
CASSLAGGLDTQYF
>TRBJ2-7|15|TRBD2|TRBV5-1|NA
TGCGCCAGCAGCCCTAGCGGGGGGTTCTCCTACGAGCAGTACTTC
CASSPSGGFSYEQYF
>TRBJ2-2|12|NA|TRBV28|NA
TGTGCCAGCGAGTTAGCAACCGGGGAGCTGTTTTTT
CASELATGELFF
>TRBJ2-7|13|NA|TRBV7-9|NA
TGTGCCAGCAGCTTAGTAGCAATTCGCGAGCAGTACTTC
CASSLVAIREQYF
>TRBJ2-1|18|TRBD2|TRBV4-3|few
TGCGCCAGCAGCCAAGAGGGACTAGCGGGGGATTCCTACAATGAGCAGTTCTTC
CASSQEGLAGDSYNEQFF
>TRBJ2-1|15|TRBD2|TRBV18|NA
TGTGCCAGCTCACCACGGGGGAGGGTCCGGGGGGAGCAGTTCTTC
CASSPRGRVRGEQFF
>TRBJ2-3|13|NA|TRBV11-2|NA
TGTGCCAGCAGCTTAGATCAGGCAGATACGCAGTATTTT
CASSLDQADTQYF
>TRBJ1-1|16|NA|TRBV4-3|NA
TGCGCCAGCAGCCTCTCACGGGGACTGCCGAACACTGAAGCTTTCTTT
CASSLSRGLPNTEAFF
>TRBJ1-5|16|NA|TRBV5-6|NA
TGTGCCAGCAGCTTGGCATTATTGGCCCCAAATCAGCCCCAGCATTTT
CASSLALLAPNQPQHF
>TRBJ2-7|13|NA|TRBV7-8|NA
TGTGCCAGCAGAAAACCGGGATCCTACGAGCAGTACTTC
CASRKPGSYEQYF
>TRBJ2-3|15|TRBD2|TRBV7-8|NA
TGTGCCAGCAGGGGGGAGACTAGCGGAACAGATACGCAGTATTTT
CASRGETSGTDTQYF
>TRBJ1-2|14|TRBD1|TRBV30|NA
TGTGCCTGGAGTGACATAGGGACAGACTATGGCTACACCTTC
CAWSDIGTDYGYTF
>TRBJ2-3|16|TRBD1|TRBV5-1|many
TGCGCCAGCAGCATCGGACAGGACGTGGGCACAGATACGCAGTATTTT
CASSIGQDVGTDTQYF
>TRBJ1-5|15|TRBD1|TRBV5-1|NA
TGCGCCAGCAGCTATGGGACAGGGGCGAATCAGCCCCAGCATTTT
CASSYGTGANQPQHF
>TRBJ1-2|16|NA|TRBV19|few
TGTGCCAGTAGCGACCGGGCGGGGAGAACTAACTATGGCTACACCTTC
CASSDRAGRTNYGYTF
>TRBJ1-1|14|NA|TRBV13|NA
TGTGCCAGCAGCCCACAGGGTAGGAACACTGAAGCTTTCTTT
CASSPQGRNTEAFF
>TRBJ1-4|20|TRBD1|TRBV4-1|NA
TGCGCCAGCAGCCAAGGGGGCGGCAGGGGGGAATTTGGAACTAATGAAAAACTGTTTTTT
CASSQGGGRGEFGTNEKLFF
>TRBJ2-7|14|NA|TRBV10-1|few
TGCGCCAGCAGCTCCGTCCGGAGCTCCTACGAGCAGTACTTC
CASSSVRSSYEQYF
>TRBJ1-6|17|NA|TRBV27|NA
TGTGCCAGCAGTCCCTCCTCGGAGAGCTCCTATAATTCACCCCTCCACTTT
CASSPSSESSYNSPLHF
>TRBJ2-7|14|NA|TRBV21-1|NA
TGTGCCAGCAGCAACCGGGATCCTTCCTACGAGCAGTACTTC
CASSNRDPSYEQYF
>TRBJ1-5|19|TRBD1|TRBV19|NA
TGTGCCAGTATCCCTGGGGACAGGCGATTTCATAGTGGCAATCAGCCCCAGCATTTT
CASIPGDRRFHSGNQPQHF
>TRBJ2-7|14|NA|TRBV25-1|NA
TGTGCCAGCTCCCCCGGAGGGGGCGTCGACGAGCAGTACTTC
CASSPGGGVDEQYF
>TRBJ1-2|16|TRBD1|TRBV7-2|NA
TGTGCCAGCAGCGGGACAGGGGTGGGATCTGTAGGCGGCTACACCTTC
CASSGTGVGSVGGYTF
>TRBJ2-2|17|NA|TRBV11-3|NA
TGTGCCAGCAGCTTAGATCGATGGCGGGCGAACACCGGGGAGCTGTTTTTT
CASSLDRWRANTGELFF
>TRBJ1-2|18|TRBD1|TRBV19|NA
TGTGCCAGTAGTATCAATTGGGCTTTAGACAGGGGGGACTATGGCTACACCTTC
CASSINWALDRGDYGYTF
>TRBJ1-1|14|NA|TRBV7-9|few
TGTGCCAGCAGCCTTGGGGCGGGAGGGACTGAAGCTTTCTTT
CASSLGAGGTEAFF
>TRBJ1-6|15|TRBD1|TRBV27|NA
TGTGCCAGCAGTCTCCGGACAGGGGGGGATTCACCCCTCCACTTT
CASSLRTGGDSPLHF
>TRBJ2-7|16|TRBD1|TRBV18|NA
TGTGCCAGCTCACCACCGGGACAGGGGAGCTCCTACGAGCAGTACTTC
CASSPPGQGSSYEQYF
>TRBJ2-7|15|NA|TRBV28|NA
TGTGCCAGCAGTTTGGGCGGGATACTATATTACGAGCAGTACTTC
CASSLGGILYYEQYF
>TRBJ2-1|15|TRBD2|TRBV2|NA
TGTGCCAGCAGGGAGACTAGCGGTCCTTACAATGAGCAGTTCTTC
CASRETSGPYNEQFF
>TRBJ1-2|12|TRBD1|TRBV30|few
TGTGCCTGGAGTGGACAGGGATTTGGCTACACCTTC
CAWSGQGFGYTF
>TRBJ1-2|14|NA|TRBV30|NA
TGTGCCTGGAGTGTCGGTGCGGGGGACTATGGCTACACCTTC
CAWSVGAGDYGYTF